This T cell receptor (beta chain) originates from a study of T cell responses to AZD1222 COVID-19 vaccine. The study, taken as a whole, reports: Regions 160-218 and 743-854 dominated among vaccine-associated CD4 TCRs spanning spike. Donors, mostly white British, included more females; clonal diversity was possibly underestimated. Receipt of two AZD1222 doses was followed by a rise in Spike-specific TCR breadth and depth.

With respect to this clone: Its target is not known.

Measured with immunoSEQ multiplex PCR; TCRdb has only the in-frame clones, and not every one. The sample contains some 140,000 clones, approximately 90% of which appear only once. This receptor was identified in an adult in good health. Specimen: peripheral blood, collected on day 0 of AZD1222 vaccination.

CDR3 in DNA: TGCGCCAGCAGCTTGGGTGCAGACAACACCGGGGAGCTGTTTTTT. Protein product: CASSLGADNTGELFF. The chain combines TRBV5-1 with TRBJ2-2, with unresolved D. Trimming took 0 bases from V and 2 from J, leaving 8 bases between them. The CDR3 is made up of 15 amino acids. The V gene's germline CDR1 is SGHRS and CDR2 YFSETQ. Supplemented by reference TRBV5-1 and TRBJ2-2, the full variable domain reads KAGVTQTPRYLIKTRGQQVTLSCSPISGHRSVSWYQQTPGQGLQFLFEYFSETQRNKGNFPGRFSGRQFSNSRSEMNVSTLELGDSALYLCASSLGADNTGELFFGEGSRLTVL.